This T cell receptor beta chain was obtained from a study of blood T cell repertoires in COVID-19 (dated by TCRdb to 2018 to 2021). Some background on the complete study: The collaborator samples originated in the United States, Italy and Spain and spanned the acute and convalescent phases of COVID-19. Where available, HLA class I and class II types were obtained from metadata supplied by the sample provider rather than from assay-based typing. Samples came from the ongoing ImmuneRACE study (first 160 participants) plus 1,254 subjects from 6 global collaborators. A freely available public database, intended as a resource for researchers studying the immune response to SARS-CoV-2, is where the repertoires were released. The material from the prospective study consisted of cDNA or gDNA derived from T cells, B-cell-depleted T cells, or PBMCs. The sample metadata nearly always contained a de-identified subject ID, COVID-19 status, age in years and sex. Deeply sampled blood TCRbeta repertoires from subjects exposed to, actively infected with, or recovered from COVID-19 were included in the dataset. General conclusions and limits of the study: The quantity of clinical and demographic metadata differed by source and by participant and was supplied without curation.

TCRbeta CDR3 regions were amplified from genomic DNA by means of the immunoSEQ Assay, a bias-controlled multiplex PCR. Per the source publication's procedure: The number of nucleated cells in each sample was estimated by amplification of reference gene primers within the assay. To quantify the absolute abundance of each unique TCRbeta CDR3 rearrangement, sequence reads were collapsed and filtered. For each sample, productive Simpson clonality was calculated as the square root of Simpson's diversity index over productive rearrangements. Not all clones reach the TCRdb copy of this immuneACCESS table, which keeps in-frame sequences only. Checked studies attribute under half of the gap to unresolved V genes and leave the rest unexplained. That table furnishes V, J and clone size, whereas the DNA furnished D and trimming. The sample table contains 540,000 or so clones; only one count was recorded for roughly 89% of them. 7.5% to 9% of the sample goes to the ten largest clones.

In Seattle, one collaborating source enrolled patients while the infection was active and tracked those patients longitudinally over the course of disease. Each collaborating institution followed its own protocols to collect whole blood in K2EDTA tubes. For TCRbeta analysis, collaborator samples were shipped as frozen whole blood, as isolated PBMCs, or as DNA extracted from either sample type. With respect to this clone: The antigen it recognizes is unknown. No base quality values were provided; no much bigger clone lies one nucleotide off.

The TCR sequence derives from a woman between 45 and 60 years old with COVID-19, enrolled during active disease. Sample: peripheral blood.

The CDR3 in this case is CASSLGIRGLDGYTF. The DNA sequence is as follows: TGTGCCAGCAGTTTAGGTATTCGGGGGTTGGATGGCTACACCTTC. The chain is assembled from TRBV28 and TRBJ1-2; matching of 5 bases hints at TRBD1 as the D gene. CDR3 length: 15 amino acids, cysteine to phenylalanine. Of the read, only the CDR3 DNA is kept; its 45 bases are in frame from base 1. The germline V gene yields MDHEN for CDR1 and SYDVKM for CDR2. V and J are truncated by 2 bases and 6 bases respectively, leaving an intervening sequence of 16 bases.